One sample yielded the 7 T cell receptor beta chains listed below, sequenced in a study of blood T cell repertoires in COVID-19. Profiled with immunoSEQ multiplex PCR; TCRdb holds only in-frame clones, not every one. The sample records a few hundred thousand clones, about four fifths being singletons. Sample: PBMCs or T cells enriched from blood (not recorded which). Receptors were obtained from a woman aged 45-65 years who had recovered from COVID-19.

V usage is TRBV4-3 and J usage is TRBJ2-1, with a possible D match to TRBD1 (6 bases). The CDR3 consists of 13 residues. Trimming took off 1 base at V and 8 bases at J, with 9 bases between the two ends. CDR1 and CDR2 (germline): LGHNA, YSLEER. The CDR3 DNA follows: TGCGCCAGCAGCCAAGGGACAGATTATGAGCAGTTCTTC. Residues: CASSQGTDYEQFF.

V and J are TRBV5-1 and TRBJ2-3; TRBD1 is a possible D gene (7 bases). CDR1 is SGHRS, CDR2 YFSETQ, per germline. The length of the CDR3 is 15 residues. V lost 4 bases, J lost 4 bases, and 16 bases lay in between. CDR3 nucleotides: TGCGCCAGCAGCCTCCAGGGGGAGGTTCCAGATACGCAGTATTTT. As protein: CASSLQGEVPDTQYF.

The V call is TRBV6-2 or TRBV6-3, the J call TRBJ1-2; perhaps TRBD1 as D (5 bases). The ends were cut back, 6 bases at V and 3 bases at J, with 20 bases in the middle. This CDR3 has 16 amino acids. CDR1 and CDR2 from the germline V gene are MNHEY and SVGEGT. The CDR3 loop reads CASSSREGDGYYGYTF. The CDR3 DNA is TGTGCCAGCAGCTCCAGGGAGGGAGATGGCTACTATGGCTACACCTTC.

As DNA, the CDR3 is TGCGCCAGCAGCCCGGGACAGCGGAACACTGAAGCTTTCTTT. Amino acids: CASSPGQRNTEAFF. The chain combines TRBV5-1 with TRBJ1-1, with 7 positions matching TRBD1. This CDR3 contains 14 residues. Germline CDR1 reads SGHRS; CDR2 reads YFSETQ. With V trimmed by 4 bases and J by 1 base, 4 bases remained unmatched.

V usage is TRBV28 and J usage is TRBJ1-2, with TRBD1 identical over 7 bases. V shed 8 bases and J 0 bases; nucleotides not matched to a gene: 6. Germline V gene data show CDR1 as MDHEN and CDR2 as SYDVKM. This CDR3 spans 14 amino acids. CDR3 bases: TGTGCCAGCCGGACAGGTCGCGCTAACTATGGCTACACCTTC. It specifies CASRTGRANYGYTF.

The CDR3: CASSPMNTEAFF. The CDR3 DNA reads as TGTGCCAGCAGCCCCATGAACACTGAAGCTTTCTTT. The chain carries TRBV7-9 and TRBJ1-1; D not certain. CDR3 length: 12 amino acids. CDR1 is SEHNR and CDR2 is FQNEAQ in the germline V gene (reference sequence). V lost 5 bases and J lost 0, with 4 bases in between.

The rearrangement links TRBV14 to TRBJ1-6; 9 bases agree with TRBD1. Germline assignment: CDR1 SGHDN and CDR2 FVKESK. This CDR3 region has 13 residues. Losses at the gene ends were 1 base for V and 15 bases for J; bases not matched to a gene: 4. Here the CDR3 DNA reads TGTGCCAGCAGCCAAGGACAGGGGGGATTCCTCCACTTT. Translating it yields CASSQGQGGFLHF.